This T cell receptor beta chain comes out of a study of identical twins' blood T cells. General study results and limits: Twin repertoire similarity may partly reflect shared environment. Twins shared about as many clonotypes as their cloneset sizes predicted.

Original handling: Each library had roughly 2.2 to 4 million CDR3 reads and about 90,000 to nearly 500,000 clonotypes. One entry per CDR3 protein results from TCRdb running MiXCR on the 5' RACE reads. The V and J calls and clone size come from TCRdb's table, not from the authors' own analysis. The top ten clones hold 6.1% of a sample with 350,000 to 450,000 distinct CDR3 sequences, over 25% of them seen once. A note on this clonotype: Antigen: not known.

Three pairs of healthy female monozygous twins were the donors. The source of this sequence is a woman aged 18 to 49 in good health. The sequenced material came from PBMCs.

DNA of the CDR3: TGTGCCAGCAGCTTAGGCGCTGCAGGGGACACTGAAGCTTTCTTT. Protein sequence: CASSLGAAGDTEAFF. J is TRBJ1-1 and V is TRBV7-8; tentative D call: TRBD1 (6 bases). Germline values: CDR1 SGHVS, CDR2 FQNEAQ. Between the trimmed V and J ends, which lost 1 base and 3 bases, there was a span of 12 bases. CDR3 length equals 15 residues.